Listed here are 7 T cell receptor beta chains from one sample, sequenced in a study of PD-L1 blockade in urothelial cancer. Here immunoSEQ multiplex PCR was the method, and the copy in TCRdb shows in-frame clones only, minus some. The data hold 95,000 to 150,000 clones, with around 88% observed a single time. Time point defined: peripheral blood 6 weeks after treatment start. Here the sequenced sample was PBMCs, taken around atezolizumab (anti-PD-L1) treatment. The receptors derive from a man aged 50 or older with urothelial cancer.

The V and J genes are TRBV19 and TRBJ2-3, with 11 bases fitting TRBD2. CDR3 length: 15 amino acids. The V gene end was trimmed by 5 bases and the J gene end by 5 bases; junction bases not matched to a gene: 6. The germline V gene encodes CDR1 LNHDA and CDR2 SQIVND (reference sequence). The CDR3 here is CASSPSGRLRDTQYF. CDR3 nucleotides: TGTGCCAGTAGTCCTAGCGGGAGGTTGAGAGATACGCAGTATTTT.

The chain has TRBV15 and TRBJ1-4; TRBD1 matches at 9 bases. CDR3 length: 15 residues. Germline CDR1 LNHNV, CDR2 YYDKDF (reference sequence). J lost 3 bases, V lost 3 bases, and 2 bases had no gene match. CDR3 nucleotide sequence: TGTGCCACCAGCAGCCGGACAGGGGCTAATGAAAAACTGTTTTTT. Translating it yields CATSSRTGANEKLFF. Drawing the rest from reference TRBV15 and TRBJ1-4, the complete variable domain is DAMVIQNPRYQVTQFGKPVTLSCSQTLNHNVMYWYQQKSSQAPKLLFHYYDKDFNNEADTPDNFQSRRPNTSFCFLDIRSPGLGDTAMYLCATSSRTGANEKLFFGSGTQLSVL.

The V and J genes are TRBV4-2 and TRBJ2-7; D might be TRBD1 (5 bases). CDR3 length equals 17 residues. Trimming left V 3 bases short and J 0 bases short, with 18 bases between. Per the germline V gene, CDR1 is LGHNA and CDR2 is YNFKEQ. The CDR3 here is CASSQPGIQTSSYEQYF. For the CDR3, the DNA is TGTGCCAGCAGCCAGCCAGGGATTCAAACGAGCTCCTACGAGCAGTACTTC.

J is TRBJ2-1 and V is TRBV11-3; D is perhaps TRBD2 (6 bases). Trimming left V 1 base short and J 8 bases short, with 12 bases between. Germline CDR1 and CDR2: SGHNT and YENEEA. This CDR3 region has 14 residues. The CDR3 DNA is TGTGCCAGCAGCTTAGCGGGAGTTCTCGATGAGCAGTTCTTC. It encodes CASSLAGVLDEQFF.

The chain employs TRBV10-2 and TRBJ2-7, with 7 bases identical to TRBD2. V trimming: 1 base; J trimming: 2 bases; junction bases outside the gene matches: 5. CDR3 length: 15 residues. Per germline, CDR1 WSHSY and CDR2 SAAADI. The CDR3 is CASSEFSGRTYEQYF. The CDR3 DNA is TGCGCCAGCAGTGAGTTTAGCGGGCGGACCTACGAGCAGTACTTC.

The V and J genes are TRBV5-1 and TRBJ1-1, with 7 bases fitting TRBD1. Unmatched junction bases numbered 8, after V lost 6 bases and J lost 3 bases. Germline loops: CDR1 SGHRS, CDR2 YFSETQ. The CDR3 contains 14 residues. The CDR3 here is CASTWGRGDTEAFF. The CDR3 nucleotides read TGCGCCAGCACGTGGGGCAGGGGGGACACTGAAGCTTTCTTT.

The V gene is TRBV19, the J gene TRBJ1-2; D not certain. The V end lost 10 bases, the J end lost 5 bases, and 20 bases lay between the germline ends. This CDR3 region has 14 residues. Looked up from germline, CDR1 is LNHDA and CDR2 is SQIVND (reference sequence). CDR3 DNA sequence: TGTGCCACCGCCGTTTTCGACCTCGGGTATGGCTACACCTTC. Its translation: CATAVFDLGYGYTF.